This T cell receptor beta chain was observed in a study of blood T cell repertoires in COVID-19. Study summary: PBMCs, B-cell-depleted T cells, or T cells provided the cDNA or gDNA that made up the material.

The table came from immunoSEQ multiplex PCR; TCRdb's copy has only in-frame clones and leaves some out. Of 100,000 or so clones in the sample, roughly 76% are singletons; the top ten hold 8% to 9.5%. The CDR3 has 16 residues. V shed 5 bases and J 4 bases; nucleotides not matched to a gene: 6. Germline V CDR1 and CDR2: LGHNA, YSLEER. The TCR was taken from a woman aged 70-85 years with acute or convalescent COVID-19. Sequencing was performed on peripheral blood. V usage is TRBV4-3 and J usage is TRBJ2-2; 11 bases match TRBD2. CDR3 region: CASSTTSGGFTGELFF. CDR3 DNA: TGCGCCAGCAGCACTACTAGCGGGGGTTTCACCGGGGAGCTGTTTTTT.